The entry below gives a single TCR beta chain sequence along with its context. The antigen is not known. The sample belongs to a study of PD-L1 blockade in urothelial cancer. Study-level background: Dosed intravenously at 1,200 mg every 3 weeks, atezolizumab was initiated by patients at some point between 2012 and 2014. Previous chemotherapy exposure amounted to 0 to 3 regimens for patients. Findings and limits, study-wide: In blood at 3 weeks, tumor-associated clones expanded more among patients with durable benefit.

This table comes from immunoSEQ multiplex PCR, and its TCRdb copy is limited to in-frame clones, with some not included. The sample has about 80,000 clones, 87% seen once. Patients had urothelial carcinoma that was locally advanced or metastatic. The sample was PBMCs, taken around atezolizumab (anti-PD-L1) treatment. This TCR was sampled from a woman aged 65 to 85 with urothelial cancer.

In DNA form, the CDR3 reads TGTGCCAGCTCACCCAGACTAGCGGGAGATACCGGGGAGCTGTTTTTT. Translating it yields CASSPRLAGDTGELFF. This rearrangement joins TRBV18 to TRBJ2-2, with 12 bases lining up with TRBD2. With V trimmed by 3 bases and J by 5 bases, 4 bases remained unmatched. CDR3 length: 16 residues. Germline CDR1 is KGHSH and CDR2 is LQKENI. The full variable domain, in which reference TRBV18 and TRBJ2-2 provide the parts outside the CDR3, is NAGVMQNPRHLVRRRGQEARLRCSPMKGHSHVYWYRQLPEEGLKFMVYLQKENIIDESGMPKERFSAEFPKEGPSILRIQQVVRGDSAAYFCASSPRLAGDTGELFFGEGSRLTVL.